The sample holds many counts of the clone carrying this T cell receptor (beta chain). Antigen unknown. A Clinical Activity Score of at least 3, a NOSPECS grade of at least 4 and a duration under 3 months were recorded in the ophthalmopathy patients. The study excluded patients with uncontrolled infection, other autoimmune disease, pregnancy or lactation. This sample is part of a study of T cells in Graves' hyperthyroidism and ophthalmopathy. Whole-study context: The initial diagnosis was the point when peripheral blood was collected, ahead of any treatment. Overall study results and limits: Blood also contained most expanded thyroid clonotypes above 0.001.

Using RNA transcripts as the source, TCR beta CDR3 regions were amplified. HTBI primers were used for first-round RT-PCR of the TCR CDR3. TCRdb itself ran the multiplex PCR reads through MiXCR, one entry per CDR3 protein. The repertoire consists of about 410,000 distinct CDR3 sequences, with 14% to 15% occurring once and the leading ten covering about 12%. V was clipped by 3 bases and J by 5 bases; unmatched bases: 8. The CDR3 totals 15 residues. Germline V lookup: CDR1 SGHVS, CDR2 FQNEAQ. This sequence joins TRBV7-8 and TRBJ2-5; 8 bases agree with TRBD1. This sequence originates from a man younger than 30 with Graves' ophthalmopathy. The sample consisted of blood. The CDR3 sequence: CASSFPDRAPETQYF. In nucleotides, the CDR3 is TGTGCCAGCAGCTTCCCGGACAGGGCCCCGGAGACCCAGTACTTC.